This TCR beta chain came from a study of response to subunit inactivated influenza vaccine. TCRdb re-called the RT-PCR reads through MiXCR, storing one row per CDR3 protein. This table has 450,000 to 600,000 distinct CDR3 sequences, more than 7% appearing once. Notes on the study in general: The authors offered the suggestion that each seasonal influenza vaccination recruits few new T cells.

Germline V gives CDR1 SGHRS, CDR2 YFSETQ. This CDR3 has 16 amino acids. The germline V and J ends were trimmed by 3 bases and 2 bases, with 18 bases remaining between them. This clonotype was detected ten times or more. Its specificity is unknown. This sequence joins TRBV5-1 and TRBJ2-7; TRBD2 is a possible D gene (5 bases). Sequenced material: PBMCs from blood, taken about 24 months after vaccination. The origin of this receptor is a man between 45 and 75 years old who received an inactivated influenza vaccine. In nucleotides, the CDR3 is TGCGCCAGCAGCTCCGGACTGGAAGTCAATACCTACGAGCAGTACTTC. Amino acids: CASSSGLEVNTYEQYF.